Listed here are 14 T cell receptor beta chains from one sample, sequenced in a study of breast tumors, draining lymph nodes, adjacent tissues. TCRdb redid the calling of the multiplex PCR reads with MiXCR, one entry per CDR3 protein. The sample consists of some 100,000 distinct CDR3 sequences, over 20% of them appearing once. Samples came from axillary lymph nodes draining the breast cancer. The source material was axillary lymph node tissue. These receptors were collected from a female donor with breast cancer. Some clones in this sample may be carry-over from other donors' samples.

Note on this clonotype: This may be a read error, as it is one base from a much larger clone. The V gene is TRBV10-2, the J gene TRBJ2-5, with 9 bases matching TRBD1. Unmatched junction bases numbered 11, after V lost 8 bases and J lost 7 bases. The CDR3 loop spans 14 amino acids. CDR1 and CDR2 (germline): WSHSY, SAAADI. CDR3 region: CASGPGTGKGTQYF. In DNA, the CDR3 is TGCGCCAGCGGCCCCGGGACAGGGAAAGGGACCCAGTACTTC.

The sample holds a few counts of this clonotype. The V and J genes are TRBV30 and TRBJ1-2, with 7 bases that match TRBD1. Losses at the gene ends were 1 base for V and 4 bases for J; bases not matched to a gene: 12. Per germline, CDR1 GTSNPN and CDR2 SVGIG (reference sequence). There are 16 residues in the CDR3. This CDR3 is CAWSARGRGSIYGYTF. The CDR3 region has the DNA TGTGCCTGGAGTGCAAGGGGGCGGGGCAGTATCTATGGCTACACCTTC.

The sample holds many counts of this clonotype. This chain connects TRBV7-8 to TRBJ2-5, with D maybe TRBD1 (5 bases). This CDR3 has 15 amino acids. The V end was cut by 5 bases, the J end by 6 bases, with 19 bases between. CDR1 is SGHVS and CDR2 is FQNEAQ in the germline V gene. DNA for the CDR3: TGTGCCAGCAGCGCAGGTGGGGCTCGAGGCCAGACCCAGTACTTC. Its translation: CASSAGGARGQTQYF.

This clonotype was counted once. A much larger clone is a single base away; this may be a read error. The chain joins TRBV7-9 to TRBJ2-3; D unresolved. The germline V gene has CDR1 SEHNR and CDR2 FQNEAQ (reference sequence). This CDR3 spans 15 amino acids. The CDR3 sequence: CASLQWGGLTDTRYF. CDR3 bases: TGTGCCAGCCTCCAATGGGGTGGTCTCACAGATACGCGGTATTTT.

This clonotype was seen more than once but under ten times. The V call is TRBV30, the J call TRBJ1-5, with D tentatively TRBD1 (5 bases). The CDR3 extends over 15 amino acids. Germline V gene lookup returns CDR1 GTSNPN and CDR2 SVGIG (reference sequence). The V end was cut by 0 bases, the J end by 5 bases, with 14 bases between. Written as DNA, the CDR3 is TGTGCCTGGAGTGTATGGGGGGATCGGGATCAGCCCCAGCATTTT. It yields the protein CAWSVWGDRDQPQHF.

About this clonotype: A clone one base away is much larger, so this may be a read error. The rearrangement links TRBV3-1 to TRBJ2-5; D is ambiguous. The V gene's germline CDR1 is LGHDT and CDR2 YNNKEL (reference sequence). With 4 bases removed from V and 4 bases from J, the gap between germline ends came to 7 bases. The CDR3 spans 12 residues. CDR3 sequence: CASSRVRETQYF. In nucleotides, the CDR3 is TGTGCCAGCAGCCGAGTGAGAGAGACCCAGTACTTC.

The rearrangement links TRBV4-1 to TRBJ2-5; D is tentatively TRBD1 or TRBD2 (5 bases each). Germline V lookup: CDR1 MGHRA, CDR2 YSYEKL. CDR3 length: 16 residues. The V gene lost 1 base and the J gene lost 2 bases, with 14 bases spanning the gap. The CDR3 coding sequence is TGCGCCAGCAGCCAAGTAGGCCCGGGACCGCAAGAGACCCAGTACTTC. It specifies CASSQVGPGPQETQYF.

This clonotype was counted at least ten times. CDR3: CASSELGQRTNEKLFF. CDR3 bases: TGTGCCAGCAGTGAACTCGGACAAAGAACGAATGAAAAACTGTTTTTT. The chain uses TRBV6-1 and TRBJ1-4; D is possibly TRBD1 (5 bases). Germline CDR1 and CDR2: MNHNS and SASEGT. V dropped 2 bases and J dropped 5 bases, with 15 bases sitting between them. The length of the CDR3 is 16 residues.

This clonotype turned up a few times. This may stem from a read error, because a much larger clone lies one nucleotide away. The rearrangement joins TRBV10-3 to TRBJ1-2; no clear D gene. The ends were cut back, 6 bases at V and 6 bases at J, with 8 bases in the middle. This CDR3 contains 11 residues. In germline, CDR1 is ENHRY, CDR2 SYGVKD. CDR3 residues: CAIRVNHGYTF. The CDR3 DNA reads as TGTGCCATCAGGGTCAACCATGGCTACACCTTC.

The gene calls are TRBV24-1 and TRBJ1-5; D not resolved. The CDR3 covers 16 residues. Trimming took off 0 bases at V and 0 bases at J, with 8 bases between the two ends. In germline, CDR1 is KGHDR, CDR2 SFDVKD. CDR3 DNA sequence: TGTGCCACCAGTGATTTGACAGAGTATAGCAATCAGCCCCAGCATTTT. Translated, it gives CATSDLTEYSNQPQHF.

The gene calls are TRBV29-1 and TRBJ2-3; D gene unclear. CDR1 and CDR2 from the germline V gene are SQVTM and ANQGSEA. Trimming pared 4 bases from V and 1 base from J, leaving 9 bases between. The CDR3 covers 13 residues. The DNA for the CDR3 is TGCAGCGTTGGTCCACTTCGCACAGATACGCAGTATTTT. It specifies CSVGPLRTDTQYF.

The chain links TRBV20-1 to TRBJ2-7; 7 nucleotides match TRBD2. This CDR3 is 19 amino acids long. Germline V gene data show CDR1 as DFQATT and CDR2 as SNEGSKA (reference sequence). The junction had 27 bases not matched to a gene; V was cut back by 1 base and J by 9 bases. The CDR3 loop is CSARVLYGKRGGRGSVQYF. CDR3 sequence (DNA): TGCAGTGCTAGAGTCCTATACGGGAAGCGGGGCGGGCGGGGTAGCGTGCAGTACTTC.

In its sample, this clonotype was seen many times. CDR3 sequence reads: CASSRLSGRTDTQYF. The CDR3 DNA follows: TGTGCCAGCAGTCGCTTAAGCGGACGTACAGATACGCAGTATTTT. This chain uses TRBV6-2 or TRBV6-3 with TRBJ2-3, with D maybe TRBD2 (5 bases). The V gene lost 5 bases and the J gene lost 3 bases, with 15 bases spanning the gap. Germline CDR1 and CDR2: MNHEY and SVGEGT. This CDR3 has 15 residues.

This clonotype was detected only a few times. The gene calls are TRBV28 and TRBJ2-5; 10 bases map to TRBD1. The germline V gene encodes CDR1 MDHEN and CDR2 SYDVKM. V lost 10 bases, J lost 5 bases, and 7 bases stayed unmatched. The CDR3 is made up of 13 amino acids. The CDR3 loop reads CATRQGAEETQYF. CDR3 in DNA: TGTGCCACACGACAGGGGGCCGAGGAGACCCAGTACTTC.